One T cell receptor (beta chain) is described in this entry. This specimen comes from a study of shared clonotypes between healthy human individuals. Sequenced by immunoSEQ multiplex PCR; TCRdb stores in-frame clones only, minus some. The table lists about 2 million clones, approximately 95% of them singletons, with about 0.13% in the top ten. The receptor was isolated from a man aged 18 to 29 in good health. Sequences were obtained from naive CD4+ T cells sorted from blood. As for subset: CD45RA+ positively selected.

The DNA of the CDR3 is TGTGCCATCAGTGGAACAGGGGGCACCGGGGAGCTGTTTTTT. It is translated as CAISGTGGTGELFF. This chain joins TRBV10-3 and TRBJ2-2; the match to TRBD1 covers 8 bases. This CDR3 is built from 14 residues. V was clipped by 4 bases and J by 4 bases; unmatched bases: 2. Germline lookup yields CDR1 ENHRY and CDR2 SYGVKD.